The 7 T cell receptor beta chains reported below all come from one sample, sequenced in a study of blood T cell repertoires in COVID-19 (dated by TCRdb to 2018 to 2020). The library was generated by the immunoSEQ multiplex PCR assay. TCRdb obtained this table from immuneACCESS and retained in-frame rearrangements with V and J assigned. These tables miss some clones; where compared with another copy, unresolved V genes account for less than half of the shortfall, and the remainder is unexplained. The table for this sample lists some 150,000 clones; more than 75% of them were counted only once. 8.6% of the sample rests with the top ten. The specimen was peripheral blood. These TCRs come from a woman aged 45-65 years with active or convalescent COVID-19.

The genes are TRBV28 and TRBJ1-5, with a tentative D call TRBD1 (5 bases). Trimming stripped 6 bases from V and 2 bases from J, with 11 bases between. Germline V gives CDR1 MDHEN, CDR2 SYDVKM. This CDR3 is built from 14 residues. As DNA, the CDR3 is TGTGCCAGCAGAATCAGGGTTGGCAATCAGCCCCAGCATTTT. This encodes CASRIRVGNQPQHF. Full variable domain (missing parts from reference TRBV28 and TRBJ1-5): DVKVTQSSRYLVKRTGEKVFLECVQDMDHENMFWYRQDPGLGLRLIYFSYDVKMKEKGDIPEGYSVSREKKERFSLILESASTNQTSMYLCASRIRVGNQPQHFGDGTRLSIL.

CDR3 sequence: CASSTPGQSYEQYF. DNA for the CDR3: TGTGCCAGTAGTACACCGGGACAGTCCTACGAGCAGTACTTC. The genes are TRBV19 and TRBJ2-7; TRBD1 matches at 7 bases. The CDR3 extends over 14 amino acids. Losses at the gene ends were 4 bases for V and 1 base for J; bases not matched to a gene: 4. Germline CDR1 LNHDA, CDR2 SQIVND (reference sequence). Looking up the rest from reference TRBV19 and TRBJ2-7 gives the full variable domain: DGGITQSPKYLFRKEGQNVTLSCEQNLNHDAMYWYRQDPGQGLRLIYYSQIVNDFQKGDIAEGYSVSREKKESFPLTVTSAQKNPTAFYLCASSTPGQSYEQYFGPGTRLTVT.

The chain links TRBV19 to TRBJ2-5, with D perhaps TRBD1 (6 bases). This CDR3 has 16 amino acids. The V and J ends lost 1 base and 0 bases respectively, with 12 bases between them. Germline CDR1 is LNHDA and CDR2 is SQIVND (reference sequence). DNA for the CDR3: TGTGCCAGTAGTATAGGGACAGTAGGAAACCAAGAGACCCAGTACTTC. Its translation is CASSIGTVGNQETQYF. The variable domain in full, completed from reference TRBV19 and TRBJ2-5, reads DGGITQSPKYLFRKEGQNVTLSCEQNLNHDAMYWYRQDPGQGLRLIYYSQIVNDFQKGDIAEGYSVSREKKESFPLTVTSAQKNPTAFYLCASSIGTVGNQETQYFGPGTRLLVL.

The chain links TRBV6-2 or TRBV6-3 to TRBJ1-1, with 7 bases that match TRBD1. The CDR3 totals 14 residues. V trimming: 5 bases; J trimming: 3 bases; junction bases outside the gene matches: 6. Germline V gene data show CDR1 as MNHEY and CDR2 as SVGEGT. CDR3 sequence: CASSAQGFDTEAFF. The CDR3 coding sequence is TGTGCCAGCAGTGCACAGGGGTTTGACACTGAAGCTTTCTTT.

V gene TRBV7-9 combines with J gene TRBJ2-5; 8 bases are shared with TRBD1. The CDR3 loop spans 15 amino acids. V dropped 5 bases and J dropped 2; count of bases not matched to a gene: 7. Germline values: CDR1 SEHNR, CDR2 FQNEAQ (reference sequence). The CDR3 bases are TGTGCCAGCAGCCCGACAGGGGTCATACAAGAGACCCAGTACTTC. Its protein product is CASSPTGVIQETQYF.

DNA for the CDR3: TGCGCCAGCAGCTTAGGCCAGGGTGGCTATGGCTACACCTTC. This sequence encodes CASSLGQGGYGYTF. The V call is TRBV5-1, the J call TRBJ1-2, with D tentatively TRBD1 (5 bases). Trimming removed 2 bases from V and 4 bases from J, with 12 bases in between. There are 14 residues in the CDR3. The germline CDR1 and CDR2 sequences are SGHRS and YFSETQ.

The sample holds one count of this clone. Here the CDR3 DNA reads TGTGCCTGGAGTAGAGGACAGGCTGGAAACACCATATATTTT. Translating gives CAWSRGQAGNTIYF. This chain links TRBV30 with TRBJ1-3, with 7 bases that match TRBD1. Germline trimming cut 2 bases from V and 2 bases from J; bases unmatched to any gene: 3. The germline CDR1 and CDR2 sequences are GTSNPN and SVGIG (reference sequence). CDR3 size: 14 residues.